Here is one T cell receptor beta chain with its context. The antigen remains undetermined. The CDR3 contains 17 residues. Trimming took 5 bases from V and 4 from J; bases not matched to a gene: 6. The germline gives CDR1 MNHNS, CDR2 SASEGT. The data were taken from a study of post-analysis software for immune sequencing data. Study results and caveats: TRBV segments more frequent in patients than in controls numbered a few and included TRBV5-6, TRBV5-1 and TRBV20-1. Normalized Chao1 diversity in multiple sclerosis patients fell significantly below that of controls. Batch-matched samples strongly co-clustered by F measure.

Incorporated into the TCR beta cDNA libraries were unique molecular identifiers, which served to reduce PCR and sequencing biases. MiXCR, applied by TCRdb to the PCR reads, yields one record per CDR3 protein. This table holds about 620,000 distinct CDR3 sequences, 44% found once. This receptor was identified in a girl between 5 and 17 years old with multiple sclerosis. Input material: blood. The chain combines TRBV6-1 with TRBJ2-3; 16 nucleotides line up with TRBD2. The CDR3 region has the DNA TGTGCCAGCAGTATCCCGGGACTAGCGGGAGGGGCAGATACGCAGTATTTT. Amino acid sequence: CASSIPGLAGGADTQYF.